This TCR beta chain was obtained from a study of cytomegalovirus exposure and HLA in healthy donors. Study as a whole: Previous work identified roughly 120 million unique TCR beta sequences from 150 million to 200 million T cells.

The V gene lost 3 bases and the J gene lost 2 bases, with 5 bases spanning the gap. Germline V CDR1 and CDR2: KGHSH, LQKENI. CDR3 length: 13 amino acids. Details on this clone: Its antigen is unidentified.

All donors participated as healthy donors of bone marrow. Broader study findings: Most of the TCR beta V segments (in an earlier analysis) were productive either about 87% or about 30% of the time.

With 60 Vbeta and 13 Jbeta primers, the PCR was carried out. As handled by the study authors: In a later analysis, around 11 million of around 75 million unique beta chains occurred in at least two donors. Profiled with immunoSEQ multiplex PCR; TCRdb holds only in-frame clones, not every one. V and J calls and clone size follow that table, whereas D and trimming were derived from the DNA. The sample has approximately 220,000 clones; roughly 87% are singletons. The sequence was collected from a man aged 35 to 55 in good health and CMV-seropositive. The V gene is TRBV18, the J gene TRBJ1-5; D gene uncertain. The specimen sequenced was PBMCs. CDR3 amino acids: CASSPNGNQPQHF. The CDR3 nucleotides are TGTGCCAGCTCACCTAATGGCAATCAGCCCCAGCATTTT. Based on the CDR3 plus reference TRBV18 and TRBJ1-5, the full variable domain is NAGVMQNPRHLVRRRGQEARLRCSPMKGHSHVYWYRQLPEEGLKFMVYLQKENIIDESGMPKERFSAEFPKEGPSILRIQQVVRGDSAAYFCASSPNGNQPQHFGDGTRLSIL.